These T cell receptor beta chains were read from a single sample in a study of shared clonotypes between healthy human individuals. Clones were sequenced by immunoSEQ multiplex PCR, and TCRdb holds only the in-frame ones, with some missing. The sample has 1.5 million to 2.5 million clones, about 95% seen once. Sequencing was performed on naive CD8+ T cells sorted from blood. These receptors all come from a man aged 18 to 30 in good health. Each CDR3 is given with its conserved first and last residue. D genes are given only for firm matches. Only some rows state a clone size, as once, few, many or a class for expanded clones.

>TRBJ1-1|TRBV13|-|-
TGTGCCAGCAGCTTATTTACACCTATGAACACTGAAGCTTTCTTT
CASSLFTPMNTEAFF
>TRBJ2-7|TRBV9|-|once
TGTGCCAGCTCGGAGGGGGTGATCATAGAAGAGGAGCAGTACTTC
CASSEGVIIEEEQYF
>TRBJ1-1|TRBV4-2|-|-
TGTGCCAGCAGCCAAGAACACGCCACTGAAGCTTTCTTT
CASSQEHATEAFF
>TRBJ1-3|TRBV5-1|-|-
TGCGCCAGCAGCTTGGCTCCCGAAGGGGGGGACACCATATATTTT
CASSLAPEGGDTIYF
>TRBJ2-5|TRBV5-6|-|-
TGTGCCAGCAGTGATACAGGGAGGGAGACCCAGTACTTC
CASSDTGRETQYF
>TRBJ1-5|TRBV6-1|-|-
TGTGCCAGCAGTGAATCGCATTCCGTGGTAAATCAGCCCCAGCATTTT
CASSESHSVVNQPQHF
>TRBJ2-5|TRBV2|TRBD2|-
TGTGCCAGCAGTATAGCGGGGGCGGGGGAGACCCAGTACTTC
CASSIAGAGETQYF
>TRBJ1-2|TRBV7-2|-|-
TGTGCCAGCAGCCTCGTCCCAGAAACCAGCTATGGCTACACCTTC
CASSLVPETSYGYTF
>TRBJ1-6|TRBV25-1|TRBD1|-
TGTGCCAGCACCTGGGACAGCGCGTCACCCCTCCACTTT
CASTWDSASPLHF
>TRBJ2-7|TRBV7-9|TRBD2|few
TGTGCCAGCAGCTTAGTCCTAGCGGGGGCCTACGAGCAGTACTTC
CASSLVLAGAYEQYF
>TRBJ2-5|TRBV27|-|once
TGTGCCAGCAGAGTACAGGGCGGGGGCATACAAGAGACCCAGTACTTC
CASRVQGGGIQETQYF
>TRBJ2-1|TRBV13|TRBD2|-
TGTGCCAGCAGCCCACATAATCTAGCGGGGGAGTACAATGAGCAGTTCTTC
CASSPHNLAGEYNEQFF
>TRBJ2-6|TRBV28|-|-
TGTGCCAGCAGTTTATGGGGTATCCCTGGGGCCAACGTCCTGACTTTC
CASSLWGIPGANVLTF
>TRBJ2-1|TRBV7-9|TRBD2|-
TGTGCCAGCAGGGCTCCACTAGCGGGTTTCCCCAATGAGCAGTTCTTC
CASRAPLAGFPNEQFF
>TRBJ2-6|TRBV29-1|TRBD2|-
TGCAGCGTGGGGGACAGGGAGGGGACTAGCGGGAGGGCCTTAGGGGCCAACGTCCTGACTTTC
CSVGDREGTSGRALGANVLTF
>TRBJ2-5|TRBV4-3|-|-
TGCGCCAGCAGCCAAGATTTTGGGGTTCGAGAGACCCAGTACTTC
CASSQDFGVRETQYF
>TRBJ2-1|TRBV5-1|-|-
TGCGCCAGCAGCCCCCCGGCTCTAGGGTTCTCCTACAATGAGCAGTTCTTC
CASSPPALGFSYNEQFF
>TRBJ2-7|TRBV4-2|TRBD2|once
TGTGCCAGCAGCCAAGAGGGGGGGAGCTCCTACGAGCAGTACTTC
CASSQEGGSSYEQYF
>TRBJ1-4|TRBV30|-|once
TGTGCCTGGAGTGCCATTTCGGGGGCGGGGGAAAAACTGTTTTTT
CAWSAISGAGEKLFF
>TRBJ1-2|TRBV7-9|-|-
TGTGCCAGCAGCTTAGTTGGGCCGCGAGGCTACACCTTC
CASSLVGPRGYTF
>TRBJ2-1|TRBV15|-|-
TGTGCCACCAGCACCGACCCCGAGGGGTTGACCTACAATGAGCAGTTCTTC
CATSTDPEGLTYNEQFF
>TRBJ2-1|TRBV10-3|-|-
TGTGCCATCAGTCCGCCCGGACCACAGTATGAGCAGTTCTTC
CAISPPGPQYEQFF
>TRBJ2-7|TRBV6-1|-|-
TGTGCCAGCAGCCACGGGACAAACTACGAGCAGTACTTC
CASSHGTNYEQYF
>TRBJ2-7|TRBV7-8|TRBD1|-
TGTGCCAGCAGCGAATCCGGGACAGGGTTCACCTACGAGCAGTACTTC
CASSESGTGFTYEQYF
>TRBJ1-5|TRBV19|TRBD1|-
TGTGCCAGTAGTATACCGTTCGGGACAGATAGTCAGCCCCAGCATTTT
CASSIPFGTDSQPQHF
>TRBJ2-1|TRBV7-8|TRBD2|-
TGTGCCAGCAGCTTAGCTAGCCTCTTACTAGCGGGGTCGAATCACAATGAGCAGTTCTTC
CASSLASLLLAGSNHNEQFF
>TRBJ2-7|TRBV5-8|TRBD2|-
TGTGCCAGCAGCTTGGGCCTAGCGGGCGTCTCCTACGAGCAGTACTTC
CASSLGLAGVSYEQYF
>TRBJ2-7|TRBV7-6|TRBD2|-
TGTGCCAGCACTCCGGGAGGGACTAGCGGGGGGTTCTGGTACTTC
CASTPGGTSGGFWYF
>TRBJ2-7|TRBV4-3|-|-
TGCGCCAGCAGCCAAGGTTCGGTCAGGGACTGGGCGTACGAGCAGTACTTC
CASSQGSVRDWAYEQYF
>TRBJ1-1|TRBV4-3|-|-
TGCGCCAGCAGCCAAGATTACGAGAACACTGAAGCTTTCTTT
CASSQDYENTEAFF
>TRBJ2-5|TRBV11-2|TRBD2|-
TGTGCCAGCAGCTTAGTTGCTAGCGGGCGCGGAGAGACCCAGTACTTC
CASSLVASGRGETQYF
>TRBJ2-7|TRBV4-3|-|-
TGCGCCAGCAGCCAAGAACCGTATACCGAGCAGTACTTC
CASSQEPYTEQYF
>TRBJ1-2|TRBV27|-|once
TGTGCCAGCAGTTTATCAACAAATTATGGCTACACCTTC
CASSLSTNYGYTF
>TRBJ2-1|TRBV7-8|-|-
TGTGCCAGCAGCCCCAACCGTGGGGACGACAATGAGCAGTTCTTC
CASSPNRGDDNEQFF
>TRBJ2-2|TRBV30|-|-
TGTGCCTGGACCAGGGGCCATGGTCCCGGGGAGCTGTTTTTT
CAWTRGHGPGELFF
>TRBJ2-1|TRBV7-9|TRBD2|-
TGTGCCAGCAGCTTTGGACTAGCGGGACCCAATGAGCAGTTCTTC
CASSFGLAGPNEQFF
>TRBJ1-2|TRBV10-3|-|once
TGTGCCATCAGTGAGTCCTGGGAGATGGGCTATGGCTACACCTTC
CAISESWEMGYGYTF
>TRBJ2-3|TRBV27|TRBD2|-
TGTGCCAGCAGTTTTAGCCTAGCGGGAGGAGACACAGATACGCAGTATTTT
CASSFSLAGGDTDTQYF
>TRBJ2-7|TRBV28|TRBD1|-
TGTGCCAGCATCCGACAGGGGTACCACGAGCAGTACTTC
CASIRQGYHEQYF